The present T cell receptor beta chain was sequenced within a study of CD8+CD57+ T cells in acquired aplastic anemia. General study findings and limits: The same twenty-nine CD8+ CDR3 sequences occurred in patients and in controls. Patients and healthy controls showed no significant CD8+ Simpson's diversity difference.

The authors sequenced patients whose flow cytometry had shown CD8+CD57+ cell expansion. The V end was cut by 4 bases, the J end by 5 bases, with 13 bases between. Germline CDR1 and CDR2: KGHDR and SFDVKD. The CDR3 length is 14 residues. Genomic DNA served as template for TCR beta VDJ and CDR3 profiling. Using its own MiXCR run on the reads, TCRdb lists one record per CDR3 protein. The repertoire has hundreds of thousands of distinct CDR3 sequences, about a third of them found once; the top ten carry nearly 0.85%. About this clonotype itself: The antigen is unknown.

The specimen was sorted CD4+, CD8+, or CD8+CD57+ T cells (not recorded which) from PBMCs. The TCR sequence derives from a human donor with aplastic anemia. The rearrangement uses TRBV24-1 and TRBJ2-5; perhaps TRBD1 as D (6 bases). CDR3: CATSDRGGSETQYF. Written as DNA, the CDR3 is TGTGCCACCAGTGACCGAGGGGGTTCCGAGACCCAGTACTTC.